These 22 T cell receptor beta chains share one sample of origin, sequenced in a study of T-cell reconstitution after alpha-beta-depleted transplantation in children. The authors prepared the TCRbeta library with unique molecular identifiers. TCRdb independently ran MiXCR on the PCR reads; one entry per CDR3 protein. This table holds around 380,000 distinct CDR3 sequences, approximately 10% found once. Sequencing used PBMCs from the stem cell graft donor, obtained from the stem cell graft. The receptors originated from a human donor who donated a stem cell graft to a child with acute myeloid leukemia.

The chain's CDR3 is CASSLALSREGAPKNIQYF. CDR3 sequence (DNA): TGCGCCAGCAGCTTGGCCTTATCGCGGGAGGGCGCCCCCAAAAACATTCAGTACTTC. The rearrangement links TRBV5-1 to TRBJ2-4, with 9 bases identical to TRBD2. The CDR3 runs to 19 residues. Germline V CDR1 and CDR2: SGHRS, YFSETQ. Unmatched junction bases numbered 12, after V lost 0 bases and J lost 2 bases.

V is TRBV7-6 and J is TRBJ1-5; D is uncertain. The CDR3 spans 16 residues. V was cut by 2 bases and J by 0 bases, with 11 bases left in between. Germline V lookup: CDR1 SGHVS, CDR2 FNYEAQ. The CDR3 sequence: CASSLLPPDSNQPQHF. CDR3 in DNA: TGTGCCAGCAGCTTATTGCCGCCAGATAGCAATCAGCCCCAGCATTTT.

This clonotype turned up a few times. The chain recombines TRBV9 with TRBJ2-7; 8 bases align to TRBD2. The CDR3 length is 16 residues. Germline CDR1 is SGDLS and CDR2 is YYNGEE. Trimming cost V 0 bases and J 3 bases; bases outside gene matches: 8. CDR3 in DNA: TGTGCCAGCAGCGTAGGGAATAGCGGGAAGCTCTACGAGCAGTACTTC. Protein product: CASSVGNSGKLYEQYF.

This clonotype came up a few times. The chain is built from TRBV20-1 and TRBJ2-3; maybe TRBD2 (6 bases). CDR1 and CDR2 from the germline V gene are DFQATT and SNEGSKA (reference sequence). The CDR3 consists of 11 residues. The V end lost 7 bases, the J end lost 4 bases, and 9 bases lay between the germline ends. The CDR3 here is CSVTSPDTQYF. The CDR3 nucleotides read TGCAGTGTCACTAGCCCAGATACGCAGTATTTT.

The V and J genes are TRBV14 and TRBJ1-3, with unresolved D. This CDR3 is built from 17 residues. Trimming left V 2 bases short and J 0 bases short, with 14 bases between. Germline CDR1 SGHDN, CDR2 FVKESK. Here the CDR3 reads CASSQYHLGSSGNTIYF. For the CDR3, the DNA is TGTGCCAGCAGCCAATATCATCTTGGGAGCTCTGGAAACACCATATATTTT.

This clonotype was detected only a few times. This chain joins TRBV18 and TRBJ2-5; unclear D gene. V was trimmed by 3 bases and J by 1 base, leaving 15 bases between them. This CDR3 has 16 amino acids. Germline V gene lookup returns CDR1 KGHSH and CDR2 LQKENI. The DNA for the CDR3 is TGTGCCAGCTCACCTCGAGCTAAGACCAGCCAAGAGACCCAGTACTTC. Translated: CASSPRAKTSQETQYF.

This clonotype appeared a few times. This rearrangement joins TRBV18 to TRBJ1-6, with 7 bases aligning to TRBD1. The CDR3 has 16 amino acids. V lost 3 bases, J lost 9 bases, and 11 bases stayed unmatched. Germline V gives CDR1 KGHSH, CDR2 LQKENI. CDR3 coding DNA: TGTGCCAGCTCACCGGGACCTCTCCAGGGGGGTTCACCCCTCCACTTT. Its translation: CASSPGPLQGGSPLHF.

This clonotype was found a few times. This chain joins TRBV20-1 and TRBJ1-2; D ambiguous. This CDR3 region has 12 residues. The V end was cut by 3 bases, the J end by 5 bases, with 10 bases between. CDR1 is DFQATT, CDR2 SNEGSKA, per germline (reference sequence). The CDR3, as DNA: TGCAGTGCTAGGGACGATAGTTATGGCTACACCTTC. Its translation: CSARDDSYGYTF.

In its sample, this clonotype was seen a few times. The chain combines TRBV7-6 with TRBJ2-5, with a weak D call TRBD2 (6 bases). Germline V gene lookup returns CDR1 SGHVS and CDR2 FNYEAQ. The germline V and J ends were trimmed by 2 bases and 5 bases, with 12 bases remaining between them. The CDR3 covers 14 residues. CDR3: CASSLRREPETQYF. The DNA of the CDR3 is TGTGCCAGCAGCTTAAGGCGGGAACCCGAGACCCAGTACTTC.

There are many counts of this clonotype. The chain joins TRBV4-3 to TRBJ1-4; 7 positions agree with TRBD1. CDR1 and CDR2 (germline): LGHNA, YSLEER. There are 15 residues in the CDR3. Trimming took 0 bases from V and 5 from J; bases not matched to a gene: 3. The chain's CDR3 is CASSQDGTANEKLFF. DNA of the CDR3: TGCGCCAGCAGCCAAGACGGGACAGCCAATGAAAAACTGTTTTTT.

J is TRBJ1-6 and V is TRBV3-1, with D unclear. Germline V gives CDR1 LGHDT, CDR2 YNNKEL (reference sequence). The CDR3 extends over 14 amino acids. The V and J ends lost 2 bases and 7 bases respectively, with 9 bases between them. The CDR3 loop is CASSQQTSNSPLHF. CDR3 DNA: TGTGCCAGCAGCCAACAGACTTCGAATTCACCCCTCCACTTT.

This clonotype was counted between two and nine times. The chain has TRBV4-1 and TRBJ2-1; D is ambiguous. CDR3 length: 15 residues. Germline CDR1 reads MGHRA; CDR2 reads YSYEKL. V dropped 2 bases and J dropped 6 bases, with 14 bases sitting between them. Here the CDR3 DNA reads TGCGCCAGCAGCCAATGGTTAGGTGTGAGCAATGAGCAGTTCTTC. As protein: CASSQWLGVSNEQFF.

The sample holds a few counts of this clonotype. CDR3: CASSPEGTLNVLTF. The CDR3 bases are TGCGCCAGCAGCCCGGAGGGGACCCTAAACGTCCTGACTTTC. The chain carries TRBV5-1 and TRBJ2-6; possible D gene TRBD2, 6 bases. The CDR3 totals 14 residues. Trimming removed 4 bases at V and 10 bases at J, with 15 bases between. Per the germline V gene, CDR1 is SGHRS and CDR2 is YFSETQ. The full variable domain, its missing parts supplied by reference TRBV5-1 and TRBJ2-6, is KAGVTQTPRYLIKTRGQQVTLSCSPISGHRSVSWYQQTPGQGLQFLFEYFSETQRNKGNFPGRFSGRQFSNSRSEMNVSTLELGDSALYLCASSPEGTLNVLTFGAGSRLTVL.

A few counts support this clonotype. The rearrangement joins TRBV6-5 to TRBJ2-2, with D possibly matching TRBD2 (5 bases). V was trimmed by 0 bases and J by 10 bases, leaving 6 bases between them. CDR3 length equals 12 residues. Germline CDR1 reads MNHEY; CDR2 reads SVGAGI. The CDR3 loop reads CASSYSGVELFF. DNA of the CDR3: TGTGCCAGCAGTTACTCCGGGGTGGAGCTGTTTTTT.

The chain couples TRBV27 to TRBJ1-5; D is uncertain. The germline gives CDR1 MNHEY, CDR2 SMNVEV (reference sequence). V was shortened by 3 bases and J by 6 bases, with 6 bases between the two germline ends. This CDR3 spans 12 amino acids. The CDR3 DNA follows: TGTGCCAGCAGTTTTCTGGGTCAGCCCCAGCATTTT. Its translation is CASSFLGQPQHF.

This clonotype has just a few counts. A junction end diverges from the germline sequence, so it may reflect a read error. CDR3 bases: TGTGCCAGCACCTTACAGGTTAGCGGTGAGCAGTTCTTC. Translating gives CASTLQVSGEQFF. The rearrangement uses TRBV7-2 and TRBJ2-1; possible D gene TRBD2, 6 bases. CDR3 length equals 13 residues. Germline V gene sequence: CDR1 SGHTA, CDR2 FQGNSA. The full variable domain, rest sourced from reference TRBV7-2 and TRBJ2-1, is GAGVSQSPSNKVTEKGKDVELRCDPISGHTALYWYRQSLGQGLEFLIYFQGNSAPDKSGLPSDRFSAERTGGSVSTLTIQRTQQEDSAVYLCASTLQVSGEQFFGPGTRLTVL.

V is TRBV7-9 and J is TRBJ2-7; 8 bases match TRBD1. There are 15 residues in the CDR3. V shed 4 bases and J 2 bases; nucleotides not matched to a gene: 7. Germline loops: CDR1 SEHNR, CDR2 FQNEAQ (reference sequence). Here the CDR3 reads CASSSPGTGTYEQYF. The CDR3 nucleotides are TGTGCCAGCAGCTCCCCAGGGACAGGTACCTACGAGCAGTACTTC.

In its sample, this clonotype was seen once. This could be a read error, since a much larger clone is one nucleotide away. The J gene is TRBJ2-7, the V gene TRBV12-3 or TRBV12-4; 8 bases map to TRBD1. The CDR3 sequence is 14 residues long. V was pared by 4 bases and J by 3 bases, with 5 bases of the junction left unmatched. CDR3 DNA sequence: TGTGCCAGCAGTTCGAGGACAGGGAACTACGAGCAGTACTTC. The encoded protein is CASSSRTGNYEQYF.

This clonotype was found a few times. V and J are TRBV7-8 and TRBJ2-7; no reliable D call. The CDR3 length is 12 residues. Germline V gene lookup returns CDR1 SGHVS and CDR2 FQNEAQ. The V and J ends lost 8 bases and 2 bases respectively, with 10 bases between them. The CDR3 region is CASADTPYEQYV. The CDR3, as DNA: TGTGCCAGCGCTGACACCCCCTACGAGCAGTACGTC.

This chain uses TRBV7-9 with TRBJ2-3; 9 bases line up with TRBD1. This CDR3 is built from 14 residues. CDR1 is SEHNR and CDR2 is FQNEAQ in the germline V gene (reference sequence). The junction had 7 bases not matched to a gene; V was cut back by 6 bases and J by 6 bases. The CDR3 loop reads CASRSDRGLDTQYF. CDR3 in DNA: TGTGCCAGCAGGTCGGACAGGGGTTTGGATACGCAGTATTTT.

CDR3 sequence (DNA): TGTGCCAGCAGTTACGCGGCGGGAGGGCCCAGGGGTGAGCAGTTCTTC. Its translation is CASSYAAGGPRGEQFF. The V and J genes are TRBV6-5 and TRBJ2-1; 9 nucleotides align to TRBD2. The CDR3 has 16 amino acids. J was trimmed by 9 bases and V by 2 bases; bases with no gene match: 11. Looked up from germline, CDR1 is MNHEY and CDR2 is SVGAGI.

This rearrangement joins TRBV5-1 to TRBJ1-4; 8 bases are a match to TRBD1. V dropped 0 bases and J dropped 8; count of bases not matched to a gene: 3. The CDR3 spans 14 residues. Germline loops: CDR1 SGHRS, CDR2 YFSETQ. The CDR3 coding sequence is TGCGCCAGCAGCTTGGAGACAGGGGCAGAAAAACTGTTTTTT. Translation: CASSLETGAEKLFF.